The 20 T cell receptor beta chains below were found in one sample sequenced in a study of cytomegalovirus exposure and HLA in healthy donors. PCR employed 60 Vbeta and 13 Jbeta primers. Clones were sequenced by immunoSEQ multiplex PCR, and TCRdb holds only the in-frame ones, with some missing. The table records some 150,000 clones, roughly four fifths of them present only once. Sequencing was performed on PBMCs. Receptors were obtained from a man aged 45-60 years in good health and CMV-seropositive.

The chain uses TRBV7-2 and TRBJ2-7, with a possible D match to TRBD2 (5 bases). Trimming took off 0 bases at V and 5 bases at J, with 11 bases between the two ends. Germline CDR1 SGHTA, CDR2 FQGNSA. The CDR3 contains 14 residues. CDR3: CASSLARVVNEQYF. The CDR3 DNA sequence: TGTGCCAGCAGCTTAGCGAGGGTAGTGAACGAGCAGTACTTC.

The DNA for the CDR3 is TGTGCCAGCAGTTACTCGGCCCGACACGGCCGAAACACCATATATTTT. This translates into CASSYSARHGRNTIYF. V gene TRBV6-5 combines with J gene TRBJ1-3, with D uncertain. The germline V gene has CDR1 MNHEY and CDR2 SVGAGI. Deletions cut 0 bases from V and 5 bases from J, with 14 bases between. This CDR3 spans 16 amino acids.

The chain joins TRBV9 to TRBJ2-5; 7 bases match TRBD2. This CDR3 spans 15 amino acids. CDR1 and CDR2 (germline): SGDLS, YYNGEE. V lost 4 bases, J lost 1 base, and 7 bases stayed unmatched. The CDR3 sequence: CASSSFSGSQETQYF. The CDR3 coding sequence is TGTGCCAGCAGCTCCTTTAGCGGGTCCCAAGAGACCCAGTACTTC.

The CDR3 bases are TGTGCCAGCAGCCCAGTACCGGGGACTGAAGCTTTCTTT. This encodes CASSPVPGTEAFF. V and J are TRBV5-4 and TRBJ1-1; D ambiguous. Germline V CDR1 and CDR2: SGHNT, YYREEE (reference sequence). The CDR3 has 13 amino acids. Trimming removed 4 bases from V and 5 bases from J, with 12 bases in between.

This rearrangement joins TRBV4-3 to TRBJ1-1; TRBD1 agrees at 9 bases. The length of the CDR3 is 15 residues. V shed 4 bases and J 4 bases; nucleotides not matched to a gene: 7. The germline V gene encodes CDR1 LGHNA and CDR2 YSLEER. CDR3 coding DNA: TGCGCCAGCAGCCTCGGACAGGGGTTACCCACTGAAGCTTTCTTT. Amino acids: CASSLGQGLPTEAFF.

The J gene is TRBJ2-4, the V gene TRBV2, with 8 nucleotides matching TRBD1. This CDR3 comprises 16 residues. The germline V gene has CDR1 SNHLY and CDR2 FYNNEI. The trim removed 5 bases at V and 0 bases at J, leaving 6 bases unmatched. As DNA, the CDR3 is TGTGCCAGCAGTTGGGGACAGGAACTAGCCAAAAACATTCAGTACTTC. Translation gives CASSWGQELAKNIQYF. The entire variable domain, with the rest obtained from reference TRBV2 and TRBJ2-4, is as follows: EPEVTQTPSHQVTQMGQEVILRCVPISNHLYFYWYRQILGQKVEFLVSFYNNEISEKSEIFDDQFSVERPDGSNFTLKIRSTKLEDSAMYFCASSWGQELAKNIQYFGAGTRLSVL.

The chain joins TRBV7-2 to TRBJ1-1; 9 nucleotides agree with TRBD1. The CDR3 runs to 15 residues. V dropped 0 bases and J dropped 1; count of bases not matched to a gene: 0. Looked up from germline, CDR1 is SGHTA and CDR2 is FQGNSA. CDR3 sequence: CASSLAGQGNTEAFF. The CDR3 DNA reads TGTGCCAGCAGCTTAGCGGGACAGGGGAACACTGAAGCTTTCTTT.

The rearrangement uses TRBV10-3 and TRBJ1-6; D uncertain. Deletions cut 11 bases from V and 8 bases from J, with 19 bases between. This CDR3 contains 14 residues. Germline V gene data show CDR1 as ENHRY and CDR2 as SYGVKD. CDR3 loop: CAVSSGLVDSPLHF. CDR3 sequence (DNA): TGTGCCGTCTCCAGCGGTTTGGTTGATTCACCCCTCCACTTT.

This chain connects TRBV9 to TRBJ2-5, with 14 bases that match TRBD2. The CDR3 is 15 residues long. CDR1 SGDLS and CDR2 YYNGEE come from the germline V gene. Losses at the gene ends were 4 bases for V and 3 bases for J; bases not matched to a gene: 2. The CDR3 loop is CASSPGLAGEETQYF. The CDR3 DNA reads as TGTGCCAGCAGCCCGGGACTAGCGGGAGAAGAGACCCAGTACTTC.

The chain employs TRBV18 and TRBJ2-6; TRBD1 agrees at 8 bases. Germline CDR1 reads KGHSH; CDR2 reads LQKENI. V shed 5 bases and J 4 bases; nucleotides not matched to a gene: 7. The CDR3 sequence is 16 residues long. The chain's CDR3 is CASSSNRGEGANVLTF. The CDR3 DNA reads TGTGCCAGCTCATCCAACAGGGGGGAAGGGGCCAACGTCCTGACTTTC.

The V and J genes are TRBV7-6 and TRBJ2-1, with 9 bases that match TRBD2. Germline loops: CDR1 SGHVS, CDR2 FNYEAQ. With V trimmed by 1 base and J by 8 bases, 6 bases remained unmatched. The CDR3 contains 15 residues. The CDR3 reads CASSLGGGALDEQFF. CDR3 DNA sequence: TGTGCCAGCAGCTTAGGCGGGGGGGCCTTGGATGAGCAGTTCTTC.

V gene TRBV28 combines with J gene TRBJ2-7; TRBD2 agrees at 8 bases. In germline, CDR1 is MDHEN, CDR2 SYDVKM. V was clipped by 3 bases and J by 1 base; unmatched bases: 5. The length of the CDR3 is 15 residues. The CDR3 protein is CASSFGGDLSYEQYF. In DNA form, the CDR3 reads TGTGCCAGCAGTTTCGGGGGGGACCTGTCCTACGAGCAGTACTTC.

The CDR3, as DNA: TGTGCCAGCAGCCAAAGGGGACTAGCGGGGGGAGGTACGCAGTATTTT. This encodes CASSQRGLAGGGTQYF. The chain has TRBV14 and TRBJ2-3, with 15 bases aligning to TRBD2. CDR3 length: 16 residues. V lost 2 bases, J lost 8 bases, and 5 bases stayed unmatched. Germline CDR1 and CDR2: SGHDN and FVKESK.

The chain recombines TRBV7-9 with TRBJ2-7, with a possible D match to TRBD2 (6 bases). Trimming took 4 bases from V and 2 from J, leaving 12 bases between them. Germline-derived CDR1 and CDR2 are SEHNR and FQNEAQ (reference sequence). The CDR3 runs to 14 residues. The CDR3 DNA is TGTGCCAGCAGCTCCGCACGGGGGACCTACGAGCAGTACTTC. It yields the protein CASSSARGTYEQYF.

The rearrangement joins TRBV9 to TRBJ2-3; 7 nucleotides agree with TRBD2. Trimming took 1 base from V and 0 from J; bases not matched to a gene: 5. The CDR3 length is 16 residues. Germline CDR1 and CDR2: SGDLS and YYNGEE. CDR3 sequence: CASSVLGRPSTDTQYF. The CDR3 DNA reads as TGTGCCAGCAGCGTACTCGGGAGGCCTAGCACAGATACGCAGTATTTT. The full variable domain, completed using reference TRBV9 and TRBJ2-3, is DSGVTQTPKHLITATGQRVTLRCSPRSGDLSVYWYQQSLDQGLQFLIQYYNGEERAKGNILERFSAQQFPDLHSELNLSSLELGDSALYFCASSVLGRPSTDTQYFGPGTRLTVL.

J is TRBJ2-1 and V is TRBV9; no clear D gene. Trimming shortened V by 0 bases and J by 9 bases, and 7 bases separated the two germline ends. The CDR3 length is 12 residues. Germline CDR1 reads SGDLS; CDR2 reads YYNGEE. DNA of the CDR3: TGTGCCAGCAGCGTAGGCGTGCGTGAGCAGTTCTTC. It codes for CASSVGVREQFF.

The chain links TRBV15 to TRBJ1-4; 11 nucleotides line up with TRBD1. CDR1 LNHNV and CDR2 YYDKDF come from the germline V gene (reference sequence). V lost 4 bases to trimming and J lost 6 bases; unmatched junction nucleotides: 4. CDR3 length equals 15 residues. CDR3 nucleotides: TGTGCCACCAGCATAGGACAGGGGGCTTATGAAAAACTGTTTTTT. It encodes CATSIGQGAYEKLFF.

The chain links TRBV7-2 to TRBJ2-1; TRBD2 is a possible D gene (6 bases). This CDR3 has 14 residues. The V end was cut by 7 bases, the J end by 2 bases, with 12 bases between. Per germline, CDR1 SGHTA and CDR2 FQGNSA. Here the CDR3 DNA reads TGTGCCAGCAACACGGGACTCACCTACAATGAGCAGTTCTTC. This translates into CASNTGLTYNEQFF.

The genes are TRBV7-9 and TRBJ1-5; a possible D gene is TRBD1 (5 bases). This CDR3 has 15 amino acids. Germline V CDR1 and CDR2: SEHNR, FQNEAQ (reference sequence). V lost 1 base, J lost 4 bases, and 11 bases lay in between. The CDR3 sequence is CASSLGGQLNQPQHF. Written as DNA, the CDR3 is TGTGCCAGCAGCTTAGGTGGACAATTGAATCAGCCCCAGCATTTT.

This chain uses TRBV18 with TRBJ1-4, with 9 positions matching TRBD1. With 6 bases clipped from V and 3 bases from J, the junction kept 5 bases outside the gene matches. The CDR3 loop spans 15 amino acids. The V gene's germline CDR1 is KGHSH and CDR2 LQKENI. CDR3 in DNA: TGTGCCAGCTCGTGGACAGGGGCAGCTAATGAAAAACTGTTTTTT. Translating it yields CASSWTGAANEKLFF.